This T cell receptor (beta chain) was sequenced in a study of blood T cells in healthy people across ages. CDR1 is MNHEY and CDR2 is SMNVEV in the germline V gene (reference sequence). This CDR3 comprises 14 residues. The V gene lost 6 bases and the J gene lost 1 base, with 10 bases spanning the gap. It was ten milliliters of peripheral blood that were drawn from each donor. About this clonotype: Its antigen is still unknown.

Next came a second PCR, run for about 6 to 12 cycles, which used a sample-barcoded 5' primer along with a J-beta primer mix. Sequencing recovered at least 2.5 million CDR3-containing paired-end reads from each sample. Each CDR3 protein is one row after TCRdb ran MiXCR on the 5' RACE reads. The sample lists 850,000 to 1,000,000 distinct CDR3 sequences; about 48% were seen once. General study points: The study found TCR beta diversity correlated strongly with naive T cell percentage.

Material for sequencing was blood. The origin of this receptor is a man in his thirties or forties in good health. The rearrangement links TRBV27 to TRBJ1-5; D might be TRBD1 (5 bases). The CDR3 sequence is CASRRDGSNQPQHF. The CDR3 DNA follows: TGTGCCAGCAGGCGGGACGGAAGCAATCAGCCCCAGCATTTT.